Sequencing of this TCR beta chain was carried out in a study of T cell responses to AZD1222 COVID-19 vaccine. Overall study findings and caveats: At study baseline, merely a handful of AZD1222 recipients were seropositive.

Trimming pared 0 bases from V and 4 bases from J, leaving 9 bases between. This CDR3 has 14 residues. Germline V gene lookup returns CDR1 SGHNT and CDR2 YYREEE (reference sequence). Produced via immunoSEQ multiplex PCR; TCRdb's table is partial and in-frame only. The table has over 100,000 clones, roughly 90% seen once. Worth noting for this clone: Its specificity is unknown.

This TCR derives from an adult in good health. The rearrangement uses TRBV5-4 and TRBJ2-3; D is unresolved. The specimen was peripheral blood, collected on day 0 of AZD1222 vaccination. The CDR3 DNA sequence: TGTGCCAGCAGCTTGGGGGCCCGCCCAGATACGCAGTATTTT. Encoded protein: CASSLGARPDTQYF.